This T cell receptor (beta chain) was identified in a study of response to subunit inactivated influenza vaccine. Study conclusions and caveats: That few new T cells are recruited by each seasonal influenza vaccination was the authors' suggestion.

Germline V gives CDR1 SGHVS, CDR2 FNYEAQ. The V and J ends lost 0 bases and 4 bases respectively, with 10 bases between them. This CDR3 comprises 15 residues. TCRdb reprocessed the RT-PCR reads via MiXCR and lists one record per CDR3 protein. The table has roughly 500,000 distinct CDR3 sequences, about 15% seen once. This clonotype has at least ten counts. Its cognate antigen is unknown. This sequence joins TRBV7-6 and TRBJ2-1; D is uncertain. Sequencing used CD4+ T cells sorted from PBMCs, obtained around 25 months after vaccination. The receptor comes from a man aged 50 to 75 who received an inactivated influenza vaccine. CDR3 nucleotide sequence: TGTGCCAGCAGCTTAGCGGGGTCCGGATACAATGAGCAGTTCTTC. It is translated as CASSLAGSGYNEQFF.